Shown below are 25 T cell receptor beta chains from a single sample sequenced in a study of identical twins. TCRdb re-called the 5' RACE reads through MiXCR, storing one row per CDR3 protein. The table includes about 1.7 million distinct CDR3 sequences, around 33% detected once. Sequencing was performed on cord blood. These receptors were collected from a newborn girl in good health.

The chain recombines TRBV5-1 with TRBJ2-2, with D tentatively TRBD2 (5 bases). This CDR3 has 12 amino acids. Looked up from germline, CDR1 is SGHRS and CDR2 is YFSETQ. V dropped 7 bases and J dropped 3 bases, with 7 bases sitting between them. CDR3 sequence: CASGGHTGELFF. The CDR3 coding sequence is TGCGCCAGCGGAGGTCACACCGGGGAGCTGTTTTTT.

This sequence joins TRBV20-1 and TRBJ2-7; D call uncertain. V was shortened by 0 bases and J by 2 bases, with 8 bases between the two germline ends. This CDR3 contains 13 residues. Per the germline V gene, CDR1 is DFQATT and CDR2 is SNEGSKA (reference sequence). The chain's CDR3 is CSARDTQTYEQYF. For the CDR3, the DNA is TGCAGTGCTAGAGATACCCAGACCTACGAGCAGTACTTC.

This clonotype was counted between two and nine times. This chain connects TRBV28 to TRBJ2-5; TRBD2 matches 10 bases. CDR1 is MDHEN, CDR2 SYDVKM, per germline. Trimming cost V 7 bases and J 0 bases; bases outside gene matches: 14. This CDR3 is 18 amino acids long. This chain's CDR3 is CASTYTLAGAPYQETQYF. CDR3 coding DNA: TGTGCCAGCACCTACACTCTAGCGGGAGCCCCCTACCAAGAGACCCAGTACTTC.

This clonotype appeared many times. This CDR3 reads CASSLMTSGRAYEQYF. CDR3 sequence (DNA): TGTGCCAGCAGTTTAATGACTAGCGGGAGAGCCTACGAGCAGTACTTC. The V and J genes are TRBV27 and TRBJ2-7, with TRBD2 identical over 12 bases. Germline CDR1 and CDR2: MNHEY and SMNVEV (reference sequence). The CDR3 runs 16 residues. V lost 2 bases, J lost 2 bases, and 4 bases stayed unmatched.

This sequence joins TRBV25-1 and TRBJ1-1; TRBD1 agrees at 11 bases. The CDR3 extends over 14 amino acids. In germline, CDR1 is MGHDK, CDR2 SYGVNS. With V trimmed by 8 bases and J by 3 bases, 5 bases remained unmatched. The CDR3: CASGGTGGDTEAFF. CDR3 in DNA: TGTGCCAGCGGGGGGACAGGGGGGGACACTGAAGCTTTCTTT.

A remark on this clonotype: A clone one base away is much larger, so this may be a read error. The chain links TRBV12-3 or TRBV12-4 to TRBJ1-2, with a possible D match to TRBD1 (6 bases). The CDR3 covers 14 residues. Trimming pared 6 bases from V and 0 bases from J, leaving 11 bases between. CDR3 sequence reads: CASSDRLANYGYTF. DNA for the CDR3: TGTGCCAGCAGCGACAGGTTAGCTAACTATGGCTACACCTTC.

The genes are TRBV3-1 and TRBJ1-1, with a possible D match to TRBD1 (5 bases). V was pared by 4 bases and J by 4 bases, with 13 bases between. This CDR3 has 14 amino acids. Germline V gene sequence: CDR1 LGHDT, CDR2 YNNKEL (reference sequence). CDR3 in amino acids: CASSPRAGPTEAFF. CDR3 DNA sequence: TGTGCCAGCAGCCCTCGGGCAGGGCCCACTGAAGCTTTCTTT.

This clonotype was seen a handful of times. The chain uses TRBV5-1 and TRBJ2-5; D unresolved. The CDR3 totals 13 residues. V lost 2 bases, J lost 7 bases, and 12 bases lay in between. Germline V CDR1 and CDR2: SGHRS, YFSETQ. The CDR3 region has the DNA TGCGCCAGCAGCTTCCCGACAAGAGGGACCCAGTACTTC. This codes for CASSFPTRGTQYF.

In its sample, this clonotype was seen a few times. The CDR3 nucleotides read TGTGCCAGCAGTCCGACTAGCGGGAGGATTTCCTACGAGCAGTACTTC. Residues: CASSPTSGRISYEQYF. The chain recombines TRBV6-6 with TRBJ2-7; 13 nucleotides match TRBD2. Germline CDR1 is MNHNY and CDR2 is SVGAGI (reference sequence). The CDR3 extends over 16 amino acids. Losses at the gene ends were 5 bases for V and 1 base for J; bases not matched to a gene: 5.

The rearrangement uses TRBV4-2 and TRBJ2-1, with 8 positions matching TRBD2. Losses at the gene ends were 4 bases for V and 0 bases for J; bases not matched to a gene: 14. This CDR3 is 19 amino acids long. Germline CDR1 is LGHNA and CDR2 is YNFKEQ. This CDR3 reads CASSRALGAGANSYNEQFF. The CDR3 DNA is TGTGCCAGCAGCCGAGCGCTTGGAGCGGGAGCAAACTCCTACAATGAGCAGTTCTTC.

This clonotype was seen more than once but under ten times. This chain connects TRBV12-3 or TRBV12-4 to TRBJ2-7; 8 nucleotides align to TRBD2. J was trimmed by 0 bases and V by 4 bases; bases with no gene match: 8. The CDR3 has 16 residues. The CDR3 spells CASSWGLGQSSYEQYF. The CDR3 DNA follows: TGTGCCAGCAGTTGGGGACTAGGACAGAGCTCCTACGAGCAGTACTTC.

The rearrangement joins TRBV3-1 to TRBJ2-1; D is possibly TRBD2 (6 bases). The germline V gene has CDR1 LGHDT and CDR2 YNNKEL (reference sequence). V lost 0 bases, J lost 7 bases, and 13 bases lay in between. This CDR3 is built from 15 residues. The CDR3 spells CASSQELRGGNEQFF. The CDR3 DNA follows: TGTGCCAGCAGCCAAGAGCTGAGGGGAGGAAATGAGCAGTTCTTC.

There are a few counts of this clonotype. The CDR3 DNA reads as TGTGCCTGGAGTGTGGGCGGGGAGCTGTTTTTT. The encoded protein is CAWSVGGELFF. This chain uses TRBV30 with TRBJ2-2; no clear D. V was clipped by 0 bases and J by 7 bases, with 3 bases between them. This CDR3 is 11 amino acids long. CDR1 and CDR2 from the germline V gene are GTSNPN and SVGIG (reference sequence).

This clonotype was detected a few times. V is TRBV20-1 and J is TRBJ2-4; TRBD2 is a possible D gene (5 bases). Trimming removed 8 bases from V and 4 bases from J, with 12 bases in between. This CDR3 is 12 amino acids long. CDR1 and CDR2 (germline): DFQATT, SNEGSKA (reference sequence). CDR3 in DNA: TGCAGTTTGGACTTTCTTAAAAACATTCAGTACTTC. As protein: CSLDFLKNIQYF.

This chain connects TRBV4-1 to TRBJ1-1; D not certain. Trimming removed 3 bases at V and 2 bases at J, with 10 bases between. Per the germline V gene, CDR1 is MGHRA and CDR2 is YSYEKL. The CDR3 consists of 14 residues. CDR3 loop: CASSQRGFNTEAFF. The CDR3 bases are TGCGCCAGCAGCCAGAGAGGGTTTAACACTGAAGCTTTCTTT.

This clonotype occurred a few times. The V gene is TRBV20-1, the J gene TRBJ2-7; D unresolved. Germline lookup yields CDR1 DFQATT and CDR2 SNEGSKA (reference sequence). V lost 5 bases, J lost 0 bases, and 14 bases lay in between. The CDR3 has 14 residues. The CDR3 protein is CSARRLDHSYEQYF. In nucleotides, the CDR3 is TGCAGTGCTCGAAGGCTAGATCACTCCTACGAGCAGTACTTC.

The CDR3 sequence: CASSQGHQPQYF. CDR3 coding DNA: TGTGCCAGCAGCCAAGGTCACCAACCCCAGTACTTC. V is TRBV14 and J is TRBJ2-7; D gene ambiguous. Per germline, CDR1 SGHDN and CDR2 FVKESK. V lost 1 base and J 10 bases, leaving 11 bases between the germline ends. The CDR3 loop spans 12 amino acids.

V gene TRBV10-1 combines with J gene TRBJ2-3; 8 nucleotides agree with TRBD1. The CDR3 has 14 residues. In germline, CDR1 is WNHNN, CDR2 SYGVQD (reference sequence). The trim removed 5 bases at V and 5 bases at J, leaving 6 bases unmatched. The CDR3 coding sequence is TGCGCCAGCAGTCGACAGGGGCAGGAAGATACGCAGTATTTT. Translating it yields CASSRQGQEDTQYF.

The chain joins TRBV29-1 to TRBJ2-4; TRBD2 matches at 7 bases. Near its end, the DNA agrees better with TRBJ2-7, so the J call may be wrong. This CDR3 has 15 residues. Per the germline V gene, CDR1 is SQVTM and CDR2 is ANQGSEA. The CDR3 spells CSVEGWGTTAYEQYF. The CDR3 DNA reads TGCAGCGTTGAAGGGTGGGGGACTACCGCCTACGAGCAGTACTTC.

Note on this clonotype: A much larger clone lies one base from this, so it may be a read error. The CDR3 DNA sequence: TGCATTGCTAGCGGGAGGGTCTACGAGCAGTACTTC. Translated, it gives CIASGRVYEQYF. V usage is TRBV20-1 and J usage is TRBJ2-7; TRBD2 matches 12 bases. CDR1 is DFQATT and CDR2 is SNEGSKA in the germline V gene (reference sequence). CDR3 length: 12 residues.

The V and J genes are TRBV2 and TRBJ2-3, with D perhaps being TRBD1 or TRBD2 (5 bases each). This CDR3 region has 12 residues. Looked up from germline, CDR1 is SNHLY and CDR2 is FYNNEI. Trimming left V 8 bases short and J 6 bases short, with 12 bases between. CDR3 sequence: CASSDWGDTQYF. The CDR3 DNA follows: TGTGCCAGCTCGGACTGGGGCGATACGCAGTATTTT.

The genes are TRBV11-3 and TRBJ2-1; 10 bases align to TRBD2. Germline CDR1 is SGHNT and CDR2 is YENEEA. The ends lost 3 bases at V and 10 bases at J; junction bases unmatched: 6. This CDR3 comprises 14 residues. Written as DNA, the CDR3 is TGTGCCAGCAGCTTCCAGCGGGGGGGCCGGGAGCAGTTCTTC. Protein product: CASSFQRGGREQFF.

This clonotype was observed a few times. The rearrangement joins TRBV4-2 to TRBJ2-7, with D perhaps assigned TRBD1 or TRBD2 (5 bases each). V lost 1 base and J lost 4, with 20 bases in between. Germline CDR1 and CDR2: LGHNA and YNFKEQ. CDR3 length: 17 residues. For the CDR3, the DNA is TGTGCCAGCAGCCAAGGGACTGGGACCGACGGTGATTACGAGCAGTACTTC. It is translated as CASSQGTGTDGDYEQYF.

This clonotype was seen at least ten times. V gene TRBV27 combines with J gene TRBJ2-3, with a weak D call TRBD1 (6 bases). Trimming shortened V by 4 bases and J by 4 bases, and 15 bases separated the two germline ends. Per the germline V gene, CDR1 is MNHEY and CDR2 is SMNVEV (reference sequence). CDR3 length: 15 amino acids. CDR3 region: CASSSNRELSDTQYF. As DNA, the CDR3 is TGTGCCAGCAGTTCAAACAGGGAGCTTTCAGATACGCAGTATTTT.

The rearrangement links TRBV4-2 to TRBJ1-1; 7 positions match TRBD1. The CDR3 loop spans 13 amino acids. After removal of 4 bases from V and 6 bases from J, the junction contained 5 bases not matched to a gene. Germline assignment: CDR1 LGHNA and CDR2 YNFKEQ. This chain's CDR3 is CASSPAGGAEAFF. The CDR3 nucleotides read TGTGCCAGCAGCCCCGCAGGGGGGGCTGAAGCTTTCTTT.